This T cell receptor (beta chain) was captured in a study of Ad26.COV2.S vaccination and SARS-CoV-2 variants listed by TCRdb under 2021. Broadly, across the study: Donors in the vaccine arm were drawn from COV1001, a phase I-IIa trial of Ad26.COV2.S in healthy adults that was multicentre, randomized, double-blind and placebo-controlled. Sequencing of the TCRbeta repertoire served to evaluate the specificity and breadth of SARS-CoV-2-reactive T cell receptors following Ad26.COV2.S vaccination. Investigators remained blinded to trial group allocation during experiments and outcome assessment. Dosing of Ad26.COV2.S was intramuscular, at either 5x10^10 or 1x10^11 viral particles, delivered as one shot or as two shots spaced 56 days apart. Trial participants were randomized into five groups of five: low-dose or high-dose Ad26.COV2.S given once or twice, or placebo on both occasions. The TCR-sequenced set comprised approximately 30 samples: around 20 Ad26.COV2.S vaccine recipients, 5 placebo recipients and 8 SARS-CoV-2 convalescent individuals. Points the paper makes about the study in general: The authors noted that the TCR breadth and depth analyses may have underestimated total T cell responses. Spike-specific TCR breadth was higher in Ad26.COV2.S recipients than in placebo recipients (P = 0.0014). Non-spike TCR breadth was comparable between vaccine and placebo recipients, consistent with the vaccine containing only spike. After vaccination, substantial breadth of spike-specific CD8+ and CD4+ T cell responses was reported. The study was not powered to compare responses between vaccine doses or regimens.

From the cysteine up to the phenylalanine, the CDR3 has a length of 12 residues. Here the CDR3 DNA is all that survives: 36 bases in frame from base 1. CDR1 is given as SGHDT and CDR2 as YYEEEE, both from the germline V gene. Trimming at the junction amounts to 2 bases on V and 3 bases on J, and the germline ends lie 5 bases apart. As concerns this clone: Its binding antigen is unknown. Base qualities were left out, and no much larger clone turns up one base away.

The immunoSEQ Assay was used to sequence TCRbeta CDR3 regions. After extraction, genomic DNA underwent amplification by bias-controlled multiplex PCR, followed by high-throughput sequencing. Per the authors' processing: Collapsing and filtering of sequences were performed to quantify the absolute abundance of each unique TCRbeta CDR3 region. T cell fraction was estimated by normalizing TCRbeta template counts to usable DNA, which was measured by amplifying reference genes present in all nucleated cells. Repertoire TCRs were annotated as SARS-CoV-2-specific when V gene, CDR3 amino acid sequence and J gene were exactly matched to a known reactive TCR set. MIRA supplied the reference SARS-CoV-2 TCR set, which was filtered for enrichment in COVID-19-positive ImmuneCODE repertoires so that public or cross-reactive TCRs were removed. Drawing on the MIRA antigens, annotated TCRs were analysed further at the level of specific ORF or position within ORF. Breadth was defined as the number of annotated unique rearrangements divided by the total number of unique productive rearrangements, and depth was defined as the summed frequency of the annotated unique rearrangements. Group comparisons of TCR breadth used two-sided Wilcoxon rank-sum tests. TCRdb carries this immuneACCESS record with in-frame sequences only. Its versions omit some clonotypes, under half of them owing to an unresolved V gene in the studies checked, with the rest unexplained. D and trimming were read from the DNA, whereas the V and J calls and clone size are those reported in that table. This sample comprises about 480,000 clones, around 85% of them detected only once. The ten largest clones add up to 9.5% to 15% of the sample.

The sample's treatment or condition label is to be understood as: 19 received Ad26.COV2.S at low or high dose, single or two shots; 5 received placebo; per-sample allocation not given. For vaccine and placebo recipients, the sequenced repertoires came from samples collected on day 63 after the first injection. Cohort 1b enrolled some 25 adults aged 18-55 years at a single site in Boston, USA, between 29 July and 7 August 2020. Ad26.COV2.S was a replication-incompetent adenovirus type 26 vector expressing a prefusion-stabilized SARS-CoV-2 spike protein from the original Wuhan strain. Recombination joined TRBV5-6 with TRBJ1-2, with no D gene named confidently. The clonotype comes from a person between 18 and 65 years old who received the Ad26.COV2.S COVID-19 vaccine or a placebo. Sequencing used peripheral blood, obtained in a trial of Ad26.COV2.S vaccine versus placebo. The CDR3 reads CASSLRDYGYTF. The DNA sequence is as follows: TGTGCCAGCAGCTTACGAGACTATGGCTACACCTTC.